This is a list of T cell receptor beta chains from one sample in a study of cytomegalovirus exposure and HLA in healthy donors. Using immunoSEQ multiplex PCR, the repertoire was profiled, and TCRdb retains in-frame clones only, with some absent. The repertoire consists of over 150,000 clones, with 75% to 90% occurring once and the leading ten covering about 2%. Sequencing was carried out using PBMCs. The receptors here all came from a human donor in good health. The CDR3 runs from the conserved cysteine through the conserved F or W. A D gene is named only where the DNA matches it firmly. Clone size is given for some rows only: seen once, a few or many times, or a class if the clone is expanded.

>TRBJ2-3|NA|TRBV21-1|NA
CASSKVSGFTDTQYF
TGTGCCAGCAGCAAAGTATCGGGGTTCACAGATACGCAGTATTTT
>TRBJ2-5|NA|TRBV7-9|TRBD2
CASSILAGGLQETQYF
TGTGCCAGCAGCATCCTAGCGGGGGGCCTACAAGAGACCCAGTACTTC
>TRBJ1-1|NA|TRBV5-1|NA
CASSLVRGADTEAFF
TGCGCCAGCAGCTTGGTACGGGGGGCGGACACTGAAGCTTTCTTT
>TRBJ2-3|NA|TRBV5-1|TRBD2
CASSLGAGAHTDTQYF
TGCGCCAGCAGCTTGGGAGCGGGGGCGCACACAGATACGCAGTATTTT
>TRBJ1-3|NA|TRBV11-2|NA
CASSFLPGSGNTIYF
TGTGCCAGCAGCTTCCTGCCGGGCTCTGGAAACACCATATATTTT
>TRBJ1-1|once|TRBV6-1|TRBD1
CASRDRGNTEAFF
TGTGCCAGCAGGGACAGGGGGAACACTGAAGCTTTCTTT
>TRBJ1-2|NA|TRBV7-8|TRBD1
CASSGTTGDVNYGYTF
TGTGCCAGCAGCGGGACGACAGGGGATGTTAACTATGGCTACACCTTC
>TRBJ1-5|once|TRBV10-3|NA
CAISELQGEGEPQHF
TGTGCCATCAGTGAGTTACAGGGAGAGGGGGAGCCCCAGCATTTT
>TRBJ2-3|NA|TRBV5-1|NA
CASSDRRTDTQYF
TGCGCCAGCAGCGACAGGCGCACAGATACGCAGTATTTT
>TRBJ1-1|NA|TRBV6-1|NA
CASHRAQGTEAFF
TGTGCCAGCCACAGGGCCCAGGGAACTGAAGCTTTCTTT
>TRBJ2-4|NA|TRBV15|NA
CATSSKASGFGDIQYF
TGTGCCACCAGCTCCAAAGCCTCAGGTTTCGGCGACATTCAGTACTTC
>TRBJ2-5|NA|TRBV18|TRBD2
CASSPFASGGKETQYF
TGTGCCAGCTCACCCTTTGCTAGCGGGGGAAAAGAGACCCAGTACTTC
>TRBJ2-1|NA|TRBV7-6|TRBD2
CASSHDTSGGNNEQFF
TGTGCCAGCAGCCACGATACTAGCGGGGGAAACAATGAGCAGTTCTTC
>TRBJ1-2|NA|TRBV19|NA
CASSPTETYGYTF
TGTGCCAGTAGTCCGACAGAGACCTATGGCTACACCTTC
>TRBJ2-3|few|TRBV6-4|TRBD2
CASSDGGGDTDTQYF
TGTGCCAGCAGTGACGGCGGGGGGGACACAGATACGCAGTATTTT
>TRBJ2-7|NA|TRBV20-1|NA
CFSGAYEQYF
TGCTTTAGCGGAGCGTACGAGCAGTACTTC
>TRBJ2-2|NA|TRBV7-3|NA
CASSFAEAYTGELFF
TGTGCCAGCAGCTTCGCAGAGGCCTACACCGGGGAGCTGTTTTTT
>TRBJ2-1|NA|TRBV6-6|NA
CASSYLISSGEQFF
TGTGCCAGCAGCTACCTAATATCATCGGGTGAGCAGTTCTTC
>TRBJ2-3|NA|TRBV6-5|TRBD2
CASSYSRRGRDTQYF
TGTGCCAGCAGTTACTCGAGGCGGGGGAGAGATACGCAGTATTTT
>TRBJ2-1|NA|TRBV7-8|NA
CASSKASGSSYNEQFF
TGTGCCAGCAGTAAAGCATCGGGAAGCTCCTACAATGAGCAGTTCTTC
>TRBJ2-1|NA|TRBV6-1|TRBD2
CASSNLAGGYNEQFF
TGTGCCAGCAGTAATCTAGCGGGGGGCTACAATGAGCAGTTCTTC
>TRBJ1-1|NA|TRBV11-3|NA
CASSLFGDTEAFF
TGTGCCAGCAGCTTATTCGGGGACACTGAAGCTTTCTTT
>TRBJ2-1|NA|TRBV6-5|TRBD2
CASSPRTSGVNEQFF
TGTGCCAGCAGTCCTCGGACTAGCGGGGTCAATGAGCAGTTCTTC
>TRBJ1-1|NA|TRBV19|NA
CASSIDHSMNTEAFF
TGTGCCAGTAGTATAGACCACAGTATGAACACTGAAGCTTTCTTT
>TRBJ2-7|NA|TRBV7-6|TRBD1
CASTSWTGGTEQYF
TGTGCCAGCACGTCGTGGACAGGGGGAACCGAGCAGTACTTC
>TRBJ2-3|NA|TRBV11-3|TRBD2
CASSFEGSGGGIDTQYF
TGTGCCAGCAGCTTTGAGGGTAGCGGGGGGGGGATAGATACGCAGTATTTT
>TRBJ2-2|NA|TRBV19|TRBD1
CASSIVGGGQGLTGELFF
TGTGCCAGTAGTATAGTGGGCGGGGGACAGGGCCTCACCGGGGAGCTGTTTTTT
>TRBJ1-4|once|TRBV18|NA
CASSPQQERNEKLFF
TGTGCCAGCTCACCACAGCAAGAGAGGAATGAAAAACTGTTTTTT
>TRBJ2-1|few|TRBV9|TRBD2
CASSGLAGYNEQFF
TGTGCCAGCAGCGGACTAGCGGGGTACAATGAGCAGTTCTTC
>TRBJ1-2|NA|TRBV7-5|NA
CARSLEKTNYGYTF
TGTGCCAGAAGCTTAGAGAAAACAAACTATGGCTACACCTTC
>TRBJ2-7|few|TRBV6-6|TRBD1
CASSGTGVGEQYF
TGTGCCAGCAGTGGGACAGGGGTTGGCGAGCAGTACTTC
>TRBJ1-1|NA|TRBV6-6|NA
CASSYSGGKNTEAFF
TGTGCCAGCAGTTACTCTGGAGGAAAGAACACTGAAGCTTTCTTT
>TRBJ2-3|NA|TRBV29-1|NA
CSVAQVLTDTQYF
TGCAGCGTTGCCCAGGTACTTACAGATACGCAGTATTTT
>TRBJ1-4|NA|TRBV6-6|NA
CASSLQRANEKLFF
TGTGCCAGCAGCCTACAGCGGGCTAATGAAAAACTGTTTTTT
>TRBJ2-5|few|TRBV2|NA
CASSAGKEETQYF
TGTGCCAGCAGTGCAGGGAAGGAAGAGACCCAGTACTTC
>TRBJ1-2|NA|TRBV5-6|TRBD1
CASSTADRKSYGYTF
TGTGCCAGCAGCACCGCGGACAGGAAGAGCTATGGCTACACCTTC
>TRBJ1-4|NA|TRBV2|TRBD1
CASSRQGTNEKLFF
TGTGCCAGCAGCAGACAGGGGACTAATGAAAAACTGTTTTTT
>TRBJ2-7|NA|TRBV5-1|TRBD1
CASSQGQGNYEQYF
TGCGCCAGCAGCCAGGGACAGGGGAACTACGAGCAGTACTTC
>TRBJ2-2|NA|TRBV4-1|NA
CASSQGPGELFF
TGCGCCAGCAGCCAAGGGCCTGGGGAGCTGTTTTTT
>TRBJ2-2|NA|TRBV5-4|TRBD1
CASSWGQGAGELFF
TGTGCCAGCAGCTGGGGACAGGGCGCCGGGGAGCTGTTTTTT
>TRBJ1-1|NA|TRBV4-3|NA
CASSHGAEKNTEAFF
TGCGCCAGCAGCCACGGAGCAGAGAAGAACACTGAAGCTTTCTTT